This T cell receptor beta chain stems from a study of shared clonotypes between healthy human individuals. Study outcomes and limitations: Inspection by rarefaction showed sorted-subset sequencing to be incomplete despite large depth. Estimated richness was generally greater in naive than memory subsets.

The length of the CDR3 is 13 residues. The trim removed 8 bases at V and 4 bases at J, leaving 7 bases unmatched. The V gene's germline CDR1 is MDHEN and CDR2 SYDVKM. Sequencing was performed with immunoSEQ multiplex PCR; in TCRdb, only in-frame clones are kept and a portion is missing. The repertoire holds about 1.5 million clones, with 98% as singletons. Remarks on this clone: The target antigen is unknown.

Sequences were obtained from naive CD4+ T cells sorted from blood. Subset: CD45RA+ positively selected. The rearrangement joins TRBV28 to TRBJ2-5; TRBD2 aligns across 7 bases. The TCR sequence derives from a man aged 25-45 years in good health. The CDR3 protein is CASGRGGSETQYF. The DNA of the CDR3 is TGTGCCAGCGGGCGGGGAGGGTCAGAGACCCAGTACTTC.